This TCR beta chain comes out of a study of cytomegalovirus exposure and HLA in healthy donors. PCR employed 60 Vbeta and 13 Jbeta primers. Generated by immunoSEQ multiplex PCR, the TCRdb table keeps only in-frame clones and is missing some. In total, the table holds fewer than 250,000 clones. The CDR3 is 17 amino acids. V dropped 0 bases and J dropped 1; count of bases not matched to a gene: 6. Germline V CDR1 and CDR2: MGHRA, YSYEKL. J is TRBJ1-3 and V is TRBV4-1; TRBD1 agrees at 7 bases. Sequencing was done on a sample of PBMCs. The receptor comes from a woman in her twenties or thirties in good health and CMV-seropositive. The CDR3 DNA follows: TGCGCCAGCAGCCAAGAGCCGACAGGGCGGTCTGGAAACACCATATATTTT. This gives the protein CASSQEPTGRSGNTIYF.